This passage covers 29 T cell receptor beta chains from one sample sequenced in a study of glioma-infiltrating T cells. TCR alpha and beta CDR3 regions were amplified from RNA using iRepertoire nested multiplex PCR. In TCRdb, the multiplex PCR reads were re-called with MiXCR into one record per CDR3 protein. The sample shows approximately 100,000 distinct CDR3 sequences, around 31% of them seen only once. Source material: glioma tissue, nonneoplastic brain tissue, or PBMCs (not recorded which). These receptors all come from a human donor with low-grade glioma or glioblastoma, undergoing nonglioma brain surgery, or in good health (not recorded which).

Comment on this clonotype: One base away lies a much larger clone, so this may be a sequencing read error. The V gene is TRBV20-1, the J gene TRBJ2-1; 10 bases are a match to TRBD2. Germline V gene lookup returns CDR1 DFQATT and CDR2 SNEGSKA (reference sequence). CDR3 length: 15 amino acids. CDR3 bases: TGCAGTGCCCCCGGCACTAGCGGGGTAAACAATAAGCAGTTCTTC. It codes for CSAPGTSGVNNKQFF.

A remark on this clonotype: Its ends do not fully match the called genes, so a read error is possible. CDR3 sequence: CASRGTGSYGNTF. CDR3 in DNA: TGTGCCAGCAGAGGGACAGGAAGCTATGGCAACACCTTC. The V gene is TRBV6-2 or TRBV6-3, the J gene TRBJ1-2; TRBD1 matches 8 bases. Germline CDR1 and CDR2: MNHEY and SVGEGT. This CDR3 is built from 13 residues.

This clonotype showed up just a few times. CDR3 amino acids: CASSPHRVSPEAFF. DNA of the CDR3: TGTGCCAGCAGCCCCCACAGGGTTTCCCCTGAAGCTTTCTTT. The gene calls are TRBV11-2 and TRBJ1-1, with D possibly being TRBD1 (6 bases). Deletions cut 5 bases from V and 6 bases from J, with 16 bases between. The CDR3 runs to 14 residues. Germline CDR1 and CDR2: SGHAT and FQNNGV.

This clonotype was observed a handful of times. The V gene is TRBV7-2, the J gene TRBJ2-6, with unresolved D. This CDR3 contains 15 residues. CDR1 SGHTA and CDR2 FQGNSA come from the germline V gene. V was pared by 2 bases and J by 2 bases, with 7 bases between. CDR3 nucleotide sequence: TGTGCCAGCAGCTTAACGAGAACTGGGGCCAACGTCCTGACTTTC. Encoded protein: CASSLTRTGANVLTF.

This clonotype has just a few counts. The chain couples TRBV20-1 to TRBJ2-4; 13 bases map to TRBD2. CDR3 size: 18 residues. The trim removed 0 bases at V and 2 bases at J, leaving 7 bases unmatched. CDR1 and CDR2 from the germline V gene are DFQATT and SNEGSKA (reference sequence). CDR3 sequence reads: CSARDAGLAGTTKNIQYF. The CDR3 nucleotides are TGCAGTGCTAGAGATGCGGGACTAGCGGGAACCACCAAAAACATTCAGTACTTC.

Only a few counts were recorded for this clonotype. The chain is built from TRBV30 and TRBJ2-3, with D perhaps matching TRBD2 (5 bases). Germline lookup yields CDR1 GTSNPN and CDR2 SVGIG (reference sequence). With 5 bases removed from V and 4 bases from J, the gap between germline ends came to 13 bases. CDR3 length equals 13 residues. The chain's CDR3 is CAWSLGGPDTQYF. Written as DNA, the CDR3 is TGTGCCTGGTCCCTAGGCGGGCCAGATACGCAGTATTTT.

Ten or more counts support this clonotype. The chain links TRBV15 to TRBJ1-1, with no clear D. Germline V CDR1 and CDR2: LNHNV, YYDKDF (reference sequence). The CDR3 covers 14 residues. Trimming removed 0 bases from V and 3 bases from J, with 8 bases in between. The CDR3 sequence: CATSRDFGYTEAFF. DNA for the CDR3: TGTGCCACCAGCAGAGACTTTGGGTACACTGAAGCTTTCTTT.

This clonotype was seen repeatedly, ten times or more. The rearrangement uses TRBV6-6 and TRBJ2-3; D perhaps matches TRBD1 (6 bases). The length of the CDR3 is 17 residues. From germline, CDR1 is MNHNY and CDR2 SVGAGI (reference sequence). Trimming left V 2 bases short and J 0 bases short, with 15 bases between. CDR3 DNA sequence: TGTGCCAGCAGTTACCGGTTTGGGGGCGTCAGCACAGATACGCAGTATTTT. It specifies CASSYRFGGVSTDTQYF.

V is TRBV7-2 and J is TRBJ2-3, with 7 positions matching TRBD2. V lost 5 bases and J lost 9; bases outside the gene matches: 11. The CDR3 sequence is 14 residues long. The germline gives CDR1 SGHTA, CDR2 FQGNSA. CDR3 nucleotides: TGTGCCAGCAGCCCAAGCGGGGCCCAGCGGACGCAGTATTTT. Its translation is CASSPSGAQRTQYF.

The chain carries TRBV6-2 or TRBV6-3 and TRBJ1-4; the match to TRBD1 covers 9 bases. The CDR3 runs to 15 residues. Germline trimming cut 6 bases from V and 7 bases from J; bases unmatched to any gene: 9. The germline gives CDR1 MNHEY, CDR2 SVGEGT. The CDR3 here is CASRVQGARTEKLFF. The DNA for the CDR3 is TGTGCCAGCAGGGTACAGGGGGCCAGGACTGAAAAACTGTTTTTT.

This clonotype was seen many times. This chain uses TRBV12-3 or TRBV12-4 with TRBJ2-1; D not resolved. The length of the CDR3 is 15 residues. Trimming cost V 3 bases and J 0 bases, with 9 bases left between them. The CDR3 loop is CASSFLTSSYNEQFF. As DNA, the CDR3 is TGTGCCAGCAGTTTTCTTACGAGCTCCTACAATGAGCAGTTCTTC.

This clonotype was seen at least ten times. This chain connects TRBV7-6 to TRBJ2-3, with D uncertain. Looked up from germline, CDR1 is SGHVS and CDR2 is FNYEAQ. V shed 1 base and J shed 0 bases, with 8 bases lying between them. This CDR3 region has 15 residues. Here the CDR3 DNA reads TGTGCCAGCAGCTTAGTAGTGGGGAGCACAGATACGCAGTATTTT. Amino acid sequence: CASSLVVGSTDTQYF.

The table lists this clonotype with many counts. The chain carries TRBV6-2 or TRBV6-3 and TRBJ1-1; D ambiguous. The length of the CDR3 is 15 residues. Germline V gives CDR1 MNHEY, CDR2 SVGEGT. V dropped 8 bases and J dropped 1 base, with 17 bases sitting between them. The CDR3 coding sequence is TGTGCCAGCCATGCGTGGAGGGCAACGAACACTGAAGCTTTCTTT. It encodes CASHAWRATNTEAFF.

This clonotype occurred many times. This sequence joins TRBV6-2 or TRBV6-3 and TRBJ2-3, with TRBD2 as a possible D gene (7 bases). V shed 0 bases and J shed 2 bases, with 15 bases lying between them. CDR3 length equals 17 residues. Germline V lookup: CDR1 MNHEY, CDR2 SVGEGT. The CDR3 is CASSYSFRGGHTDTQYF. CDR3 in DNA: TGTGCCAGCAGTTACTCCTTCCGCGGGGGCCACACAGATACGCAGTATTTT.

The rearrangement links TRBV4-1 to TRBJ2-1, with 7 bases identical to TRBD2. Trimming took 0 bases from V and 4 from J; bases not matched to a gene: 9. Germline V lookup: CDR1 MGHRA, CDR2 YSYEKL. The CDR3 is made up of 17 amino acids. The CDR3 region has the DNA TGCGCCAGCAGCCAAGAACCGGGACTACCACCATACAATGAGCAGTTCTTC. Translated, it gives CASSQEPGLPPYNEQFF.

This clonotype was detected only a few times. This chain connects TRBV10-3 to TRBJ1-1; D is ambiguous. The V and J ends lost 8 bases and 7 bases respectively, with 14 bases between them. This CDR3 has 12 residues. Germline assignment: CDR1 ENHRY and CDR2 SYGVKD. The CDR3 loop is CAIGEDLGEAFF. The CDR3 region has the DNA TGTGCCATCGGGGAGGACCTCGGTGAAGCTTTCTTT.

This clonotype was detected ten times or more. The rearrangement uses TRBV28 and TRBJ2-7, with D uncertain. Germline V CDR1 and CDR2: MDHEN, SYDVKM. CDR3 length: 14 amino acids. The V gene lost 2 bases and the J gene lost 4 bases, with 12 bases spanning the gap. The CDR3 reads CASSLEVKRYEQYF. Written as DNA, the CDR3 is TGTGCCAGCAGTTTAGAGGTCAAACGGTACGAGCAGTACTTC.

This clonotype was recorded many times. V gene TRBV27 combines with J gene TRBJ2-7, with 7 positions matching TRBD1. V gave up 8 bases and J gave up 1 base; unmatched junction bases: 20. The CDR3 sequence is 18 residues long. CDR1 MNHEY and CDR2 SMNVEV come from the germline V gene (reference sequence). CDR3 protein: CASLRQGEPYSNSYEQYF. The CDR3 bases are TGTGCCAGCCTCCGACAGGGCGAACCCTATTCCAATTCCTACGAGCAGTACTTC.

The V call is TRBV5-8, the J call TRBJ2-3; 11 nucleotides align to TRBD2. The V segment lost 4 bases and the J segment 0 bases; nucleotides outside the gene matches: 10. The CDR3 has 18 residues. The germline gives CDR1 SGHTS, CDR2 YDEGEE. The CDR3 spells CASSHGTSGIPSTDTQYF. CDR3 in DNA: TGTGCCAGCAGCCACGGGACTAGCGGTATCCCTAGCACAGATACGCAGTATTTT.

A remark on this clonotype: Just one base apart from a much larger clone, this may be a read error. The chain's CDR3 is CTSSFGINAFF. Here the CDR3 DNA reads TGTACCAGCAGCTTTGGGATAAATGCTTTCTTT. The chain links TRBV7-2 to TRBJ1-1; unclear D gene. This CDR3 spans 11 amino acids. Germline CDR1 is SGHTA and CDR2 is FQGNSA. V was clipped by 3 bases and J by 11 bases, with 10 bases between them. Variable domain in full (rest from reference TRBV7-2 and TRBJ1-1): GAGVSQSPSNKVTEKGKDVELRCDPISGHTALYWYRQSLGQGLEFLIYFQGNSAPDKSGLPSDRFSAERTGGSVSTLTIQRTQQEDSAVYLCTSSFGINAFFGQGTRLTVV.

This clonotype was recorded at least ten times. V gene TRBV2 combines with J gene TRBJ1-3; D is unclear. The CDR3 covers 13 residues. Germline CDR1 and CDR2: SNHLY and FYNNEI. V dropped 4 bases and J dropped 4 bases, with 8 bases sitting between them. CDR3 region: CASSGLEGNTIYF. CDR3 coding DNA: TGTGCCAGCAGTGGATTAGAGGGAAACACCATATATTTT.

A remark on this clonotype: A much more abundant neighbour one base away suggests this may be a read error. The chain joins TRBV6-6 to TRBJ2-4, with D possibly matching TRBD1 (6 bases). The CDR3 has 18 residues. V lost 0 bases to trimming and J lost 0 bases, with 15 bases between them. Germline CDR1 is MNHNY and CDR2 is SVGAGI (reference sequence). CDR3 DNA sequence: TGTGCCAGCAGTTACTCTCTGGACAGTTATCTAGCCAAAAACATTCAGTACTTC. Translation: CASSYSLDSYLAKNIQYF.

This clonotype came up many times. The CDR3 here is CASSLDRANEQFF. The DNA of the CDR3 is TGTGCCAGCAGCTTAGACAGGGCCAATGAGCAGTTCTTC. The V and J genes are TRBV14 and TRBJ2-1; 7 bases match TRBD1. There are 13 residues in the CDR3. The J segment lost 6 bases and the V segment lost 5 bases, leaving 4 bases of the junction unmatched. Germline lookup yields CDR1 SGHDN and CDR2 FVKESK.

This clonotype was picked up many times. The CDR3 DNA sequence: TGTGCCAGCAGTTACTCGGAGGAGGGAAGTAGCTCTGGGGCCAACGTCCTGACTTTC. Its translation: CASSYSEEGSSSGANVLTF. This chain connects TRBV6-2 or TRBV6-3 to TRBJ2-6; D perhaps matches TRBD2 (6 bases). There are 19 residues in the CDR3. Germline CDR1 is MNHEY and CDR2 is SVGEGT. V was trimmed by 0 bases and J by 0 bases, leaving 15 bases between them.

At least ten counts were recorded for this clonotype. The chain carries TRBV6-6 and TRBJ1-2, with D perhaps TRBD1 (6 bases). The ends were cut back, 2 bases at V and 8 bases at J, with 12 bases in the middle. The CDR3 is 13 amino acids. In germline, CDR1 is MNHNY, CDR2 SVGAGI (reference sequence). The DNA of the CDR3 is TGTGCCAGCAGTTACGAGGGGGGCTCGGGCTACACCTTC. Its protein product is CASSYEGGSGYTF.

V usage is TRBV5-1 and J usage is TRBJ1-1, with a possible D match to TRBD1 (6 bases). Germline values: CDR1 SGHRS, CDR2 YFSETQ. This CDR3 contains 16 residues. Trimming pared 4 bases from V and 0 bases from J, leaving 16 bases between. CDR3 in DNA: TGCGCCAGCAGCCGCGCGGGACACAATATGAACACTGAAGCTTTCTTT. Protein product: CASSRAGHNMNTEAFF.

This clonotype was seen many times. The rearrangement uses TRBV15 and TRBJ1-2; 8 positions agree with TRBD1. Unmatched junction bases numbered 1, after V lost 4 bases and J lost 3 bases. The CDR3 runs to 13 residues. The germline V gene encodes CDR1 LNHNV and CDR2 YYDKDF (reference sequence). The CDR3 DNA sequence: TGTGCCACCAGCATGGGACAGGACTATGGCTACACCTTC. It is translated as CATSMGQDYGYTF. The full variable domain, completed using reference TRBV15 and TRBJ1-2, is DAMVIQNPRYQVTQFGKPVTLSCSQTLNHNVMYWYQQKSSQAPKLLFHYYDKDFNNEADTPDNFQSRRPNTSFCFLDIRSPGLGDTAMYLCATSMGQDYGYTFGSGTRLTVV.

V gene TRBV11-3 combines with J gene TRBJ2-3, with no clear D. This CDR3 has 12 amino acids. The germline gives CDR1 SGHNT, CDR2 YENEEA. Trimming shortened V by 4 bases and J by 6 bases, and 8 bases separated the two germline ends. In nucleotides, the CDR3 is TGTGCCAGCAGCTCCGCATCGGATACGCAGTATTTT. Its translation is CASSSASDTQYF. Full variable domain (rest looked up from reference TRBV11-3 and TRBJ2-3): EAGVVQSPRYKIIEKKQPVAFWCNPISGHNTLYWYLQNLGQGPELLIRYENEEAVDDSQLPKDRFSAERLKGVDSTLKIQPAELGDSAVYLCASSSASDTQYFGPGTRLTVL.

This chain connects TRBV12-3 or TRBV12-4 to TRBJ2-7; D possibly matches TRBD1 or TRBD2 (5 bases each). V lost 3 bases to trimming and J lost 4 bases, with 10 bases between them. This CDR3 comprises 13 residues. The CDR3 here is CASSFTGRYEQYF. CDR3 in DNA: TGTGCCAGCAGTTTCACGGGACGATACGAGCAGTACTTC.